These 17 T cell receptor beta chains share one sample of origin, sequenced in a study of blood T cell repertoires in COVID-19. The data were produced by immunoSEQ multiplex PCR, yet TCRdb's version contains in-frame clones alone and is incomplete. The repertoire holds about 61,000 clones, with around 73% as singletons. The specimen was peripheral blood. These receptors came from a man aged 80 or over with active or convalescent COVID-19.

This clone was detected a few times. In DNA form, the CDR3 reads TGTGCCAGCAGCGTATCACAGTATAATTCACCCCTCCACTTT. The encoded protein is CASSVSQYNSPLHF. This chain joins TRBV9 and TRBJ1-6; D gene unclear. Trimming shortened V by 1 base and J by 4 bases, and 6 bases separated the two germline ends. In germline, CDR1 is SGDLS, CDR2 YYNGEE. This CDR3 has 14 residues.

The chain has TRBV9 and TRBJ2-1, with a tentative D call TRBD2 (6 bases). The CDR3 sequence is 15 residues long. Germline-derived CDR1 and CDR2 are SGDLS and YYNGEE. The V end was cut by 4 bases, the J end by 0 bases, with 11 bases between. Here the CDR3 reads CASSLGGNSYNEQFF. The DNA of the CDR3 is TGTGCCAGCAGCCTGGGCGGGAACTCCTACAATGAGCAGTTCTTC.

This clone was recorded once. This chain uses TRBV6-5 with TRBJ2-7, with D tentatively TRBD1 (7 bases). The CDR3 consists of 13 residues. The ends were cut back, 6 bases at V and 3 bases at J, with 12 bases in the middle. In germline, CDR1 is MNHEY, CDR2 SVGAGI. Here the CDR3 reads CASRRQGGYEQYF. CDR3 sequence (DNA): TGTGCCAGCAGAAGACAGGGAGGCTACGAGCAGTACTTC.

This clone came up once. The J gene is TRBJ1-1, the V gene TRBV18; 9 bases match TRBD1. The CDR3 contains 16 residues. In germline, CDR1 is KGHSH, CDR2 LQKENI. V gave up 3 bases and J gave up 5 bases; unmatched junction bases: 10. CDR3: CASSPRTGVDWTEAFF. The DNA for the CDR3 is TGTGCCAGCTCACCTAGGACAGGGGTGGATTGGACTGAAGCTTTCTTT.

CDR3 DNA sequence: TGTGCCAGCAGCCATGCCGAGGGGGGGGAGACCCAGTACTTC. Amino acid sequence: CASSHAEGGETQYF. This chain links TRBV4-2 with TRBJ2-5; the D gene is possibly TRBD2 (7 bases). The CDR3 length is 14 residues. CDR1 is LGHNA, CDR2 YNFKEQ, per germline. V was cut by 3 bases and J by 5 bases, with 13 bases left in between.

The V gene is TRBV6-6, the J gene TRBJ1-3; 9 nucleotides line up with TRBD1. With V trimmed by 4 bases and J by 6 bases, 4 bases remained unmatched. Germline loops: CDR1 MNHNY, CDR2 SVGAGI (reference sequence). CDR3 length: 14 amino acids. CDR3 in amino acids: CASSWHRGQNTIYF. The DNA of the CDR3 is TGTGCCAGCAGTTGGCACAGGGGGCAAAACACCATATATTTT.

This chain connects TRBV15 to TRBJ1-4; the D is unclear. Germline values: CDR1 LNHNV, CDR2 YYDKDF (reference sequence). The CDR3 contains 14 residues. The ends were cut back, 5 bases at V and 8 bases at J, with 15 bases in the middle. The chain's CDR3 is CATSSPSSREKLFF. The CDR3 DNA sequence: TGTGCCACCAGCTCGCCCTCCTCGAGGGAAAAACTGTTTTTT.

This chain links TRBV6-6 with TRBJ1-6; 9 positions agree with TRBD1. CDR1 and CDR2 from the germline V gene are MNHNY and SVGAGI (reference sequence). V lost 8 bases and J lost 3; bases outside the gene matches: 5. This CDR3 contains 15 residues. The CDR3: CASQSTGGYNSPLHF. The CDR3 DNA reads TGTGCCAGCCAATCGACAGGGGGCTATAATTCACCCCTCCACTTT.

V is TRBV28 and J is TRBJ2-2, with unresolved D. Trimming took off 3 bases at V and 0 bases at J, with 11 bases between the two ends. Germline CDR1 is MDHEN and CDR2 is SYDVKM. The CDR3 extends over 16 amino acids. CDR3 DNA sequence: TGTGCCAGCAGTTTTGATGAGGCTCCGAACACCGGGGAGCTGTTTTTT. It codes for CASSFDEAPNTGELFF.

The rearrangement joins TRBV20-1 to TRBJ2-3; D is perhaps TRBD1 (6 bases). The CDR3 is 11 amino acids. Germline CDR1 is DFQATT and CDR2 is SNEGSKA (reference sequence). Trimming left V 6 bases short and J 6 bases short, with 10 bases between. CDR3 sequence: CSAQRGDTQYF. The CDR3 nucleotides read TGCAGTGCCCAAAGGGGGGATACGCAGTATTTT.

The chain combines TRBV5-5 with TRBJ1-1, with D possibly matching TRBD1 (5 bases). The ends were cut back, 0 bases at V and 3 bases at J, with 9 bases in the middle. Germline lookup yields CDR1 SGHKS and CDR2 YYEKEE (reference sequence). The CDR3 has 14 residues. This chain's CDR3 is CASSLALGDTEAFF. Here the CDR3 DNA reads TGTGCCAGCAGCTTGGCTCTAGGGGACACTGAAGCTTTCTTT.

The chain recombines TRBV3-1 (or the pseudogene TRBV3-2) with TRBJ1-2; D may be TRBD1 (5 bases). V was cut by 0 bases and J by 2 bases, with 13 bases left in between. In germline, CDR1 is LGHDT, CDR2 YNNKEL (reference sequence). The CDR3 runs 16 residues. The CDR3 sequence: CASSQEIAGSNYGYTF. Written as DNA, the CDR3 is TGTGCCAGCAGCCAAGAAATCGCAGGGTCCAACTATGGCTACACCTTC.

The V gene is TRBV28, the J gene TRBJ1-1; D perhaps matches TRBD1 (5 bases). The CDR3 spans 16 residues. V was pared by 6 bases and J by 1 base, with 18 bases between. The germline V gene has CDR1 MDHEN and CDR2 SYDVKM. CDR3 residues: CASSPLGQRTNTEAFF. CDR3 nucleotide sequence: TGTGCCAGCAGCCCCCTGGGGCAGAGAACGAACACTGAAGCTTTCTTT.

This clone was counted once. The gene calls are TRBV5-1 and TRBJ2-1; tentatively, D is TRBD1 (7 bases). The length of the CDR3 is 16 residues. Trimming removed 2 bases from V and 8 bases from J, with 20 bases in between. Germline V gene data show CDR1 as SGHRS and CDR2 as YFSETQ. This CDR3 is CASSFRQGGIWDEQFF. DNA of the CDR3: TGCGCCAGCAGCTTTCGACAGGGAGGTATATGGGATGAGCAGTTCTTC.

The chain is built from TRBV11-3 and TRBJ2-3, with D unresolved. This CDR3 spans 14 amino acids. Trimming cost V 5 bases and J 4 bases, with 13 bases left between them. Germline assignment: CDR1 SGHNT and CDR2 YENEEA. CDR3 nucleotide sequence: TGTGCCAGCAGCCTAAATTGGCTAGCAGATACGCAGTATTTT. This translates into CASSLNWLADTQYF.

This rearrangement joins TRBV24-1 to TRBJ2-3; D is unresolved. The CDR3 loop spans 17 amino acids. In germline, CDR1 is KGHDR, CDR2 SFDVKD. Between the trimmed V and J ends, which lost 0 bases and 1 base, there was a span of 13 bases. This CDR3 reads CATSDLTAGFRTDTQYF. The CDR3 DNA reads as TGTGCCACCAGTGATTTGACGGCAGGTTTTCGCACAGATACGCAGTATTTT.

The chain combines TRBV7-8 with TRBJ2-2; TRBD2 is a possible D gene (5 bases). Germline CDR1 and CDR2: SGHVS and FQNEAQ. Trimming left V 8 bases short and J 2 bases short, with 15 bases between. The CDR3 is 15 residues long. The CDR3 DNA sequence: TGTGCCAGCCTCCCGTCGCGGGCAAACACCGGGGAGCTGTTTTTT. It is translated as CASLPSRANTGELFF.